These 11 T cell receptor beta chains were all obtained from the same sample, sequenced in a study of cytomegalovirus exposure and HLA in healthy donors. TCRdb keeps only in-frame clones here, not all; method: immunoSEQ multiplex PCR. Here the sample spans under 140,000 clones, around nine tenths being singletons. Specimen: PBMCs. The receptors stem from a woman younger than 35 in good health and CMV-seronegative.

This chain links TRBV19 with TRBJ2-1, with D possibly matching TRBD1 (5 bases). V lost 0 bases, J lost 8 bases, and 17 bases lay in between. Germline V gene lookup returns CDR1 LNHDA and CDR2 SQIVND (reference sequence). CDR3 length equals 16 residues. The CDR3 region is CASSIDHSRDGDEQFF. For the CDR3, the DNA is TGTGCCAGTAGTATAGATCATAGCAGGGATGGGGATGAGCAGTTCTTC.

The sample holds one count of this clone. This chain links TRBV6-1 with TRBJ1-5; D is possibly TRBD1 (6 bases). The CDR3 is 15 residues long. V shed 10 bases and J shed 2 bases, with 18 bases lying between them. Germline V gene data show CDR1 as MNHNS and CDR2 as SASEGT. CDR3 sequence reads: CATLGTKLGNQPQHF. CDR3 in DNA: TGTGCCACCCTAGGGACAAAATTAGGCAATCAGCCCCAGCATTTT.

This clone has just a few counts. The chain employs TRBV30 and TRBJ1-2; the D gene is possibly TRBD1 (5 bases). The CDR3 length is 13 residues. The germline V gene encodes CDR1 GTSNPN and CDR2 SVGIG (reference sequence). V lost 0 bases and J lost 3, with 8 bases in between. DNA of the CDR3: TGTGCCTGGAGTGTAGGGGATGACTATGGCTACACCTTC. Its translation is CAWSVGDDYGYTF.

The rearrangement joins TRBV7-9 to TRBJ1-6; possibly TRBD1 for D (6 bases). Trimming pared 0 bases from V and 9 bases from J, leaving 12 bases between. The germline CDR1 and CDR2 sequences are SEHNR and FQNEAQ (reference sequence). This CDR3 contains 15 residues. CDR3 nucleotide sequence: TGTGCCAGCAGCTTAGCGTCGCAGGGGATTTCACCCCTCCACTTT. It translates to CASSLASQGISPLHF.

The J gene is TRBJ1-1, the V gene TRBV29-1, with 9 nucleotides matching TRBD1. Germline assignment: CDR1 SQVTM and CDR2 ANQGSEA. This CDR3 contains 14 residues. The V segment lost 5 bases and the J segment 1 base; nucleotides outside the gene matches: 5. CDR3 loop: CSVKTGGGNTEAFF. The CDR3 region has the DNA TGCAGCGTTAAAACAGGGGGCGGGAACACTGAAGCTTTCTTT.

The J gene is TRBJ2-1, the V gene TRBV14; D possibly corresponds to TRBD1 (6 bases). CDR3 length equals 16 residues. The germline CDR1 and CDR2 sequences are SGHDN and FVKESK. Trimming left V 1 base short and J 4 bases short, with 14 bases between. The CDR3, as DNA: TGTGCCAGCAGCCAAGTTCGGACAGATATTTACAATGAGCAGTTCTTC. Its protein product is CASSQVRTDIYNEQFF.

The chain uses TRBV27 and TRBJ1-3; 8 positions agree with TRBD1. J lost 4 bases, V lost 0 bases, and 11 bases had no gene match. Germline CDR1 reads MNHEY; CDR2 reads SMNVEV (reference sequence). The CDR3 spans 18 residues. The CDR3 here is CASSLSSWQGAGGNTIYF. DNA for the CDR3: TGTGCCAGCAGTTTATCGTCGTGGCAGGGGGCGGGAGGAAACACCATATATTTT.

V gene TRBV7-9 combines with J gene TRBJ1-5, with 8 bases identical to TRBD1. The J segment lost 4 bases and the V segment lost 5 bases, leaving 4 bases of the junction unmatched. The CDR3 runs 14 residues. Germline values: CDR1 SEHNR, CDR2 FQNEAQ (reference sequence). CDR3 protein: CASSATGGNQPQHF. In DNA, the CDR3 is TGTGCCAGCAGCGCTACAGGGGGAAATCAGCCCCAGCATTTT.

This chain connects TRBV28 to TRBJ1-4, with D perhaps TRBD1 (5 bases). Trimming took off 4 bases at V and 6 bases at J, with 12 bases between the two ends. The germline V gene encodes CDR1 MDHEN and CDR2 SYDVKM. The CDR3 consists of 14 residues. The CDR3 nucleotides read TGTGCCAGCAGTTCCGACAGCTATCATGAAAAACTGTTTTTT. Protein: CASSSDSYHEKLFF. Looking up the rest from reference TRBV28 and TRBJ1-4 gives the full variable domain: DVKVTQSSRYLVKRTGEKVFLECVQDMDHENMFWYRQDPGLGLRLIYFSYDVKMKEKGDIPEGYSVSREKKERFSLILESASTNQTSMYLCASSSDSYHEKLFFGSGTQLSVL.

The rearrangement uses TRBV4-2 and TRBJ2-1, with 14 bases that match TRBD2. CDR3 length: 20 amino acids. The junction had 7 bases not matched to a gene; V was cut back by 0 bases and J by 0 bases. From germline, CDR1 is LGHNA and CDR2 YNFKEQ. Here the CDR3 reads CASSQEGRLAGGSSYNEQFF. Written as DNA, the CDR3 is TGTGCCAGCAGCCAAGAGGGCAGACTAGCGGGAGGGAGCTCCTACAATGAGCAGTTCTTC.

This chain connects TRBV7-2 to TRBJ1-2; 10 bases agree with TRBD1. The ends lost 4 bases at V and 8 bases at J; junction bases unmatched: 4. CDR1 and CDR2 from the germline V gene are SGHTA and FQGNSA. The CDR3 has 13 amino acids. The CDR3 DNA follows: TGTGCCAGCAGCTCGGGACAGGGGTGGGGCTACACCTTC. It encodes CASSSGQGWGYTF.